This T cell receptor beta chain stems from a study of cytomegalovirus exposure and HLA in healthy donors. Whole-study results and caveats: The study designated roughly 160 TCR beta chains cytomegalovirus-associated. A previous analysis found most TCR beta V segments productive roughly 87% or roughly 30% of the time.

PCR employed 60 Vbeta and 13 Jbeta primers. Libraries were prepared by immunoSEQ multiplex PCR; TCRdb keeps only in-frame clonotypes and omits some of them. Recorded here are approximately 82,000 clones; the top ten clones represent 1.3% to 1.5%. As concerns this clone: Its specificity is unknown.

Unmatched junction bases numbered 3, after V lost 0 bases and J lost 6 bases. The CDR3 has 14 amino acids. Germline V CDR1 and CDR2: MNHEY, SVGAGI. The rearrangement joins TRBV6-5 to TRBJ2-5; 8 bases align to TRBD1. The specimen was PBMCs. The origin of this receptor is a woman in her sixties in good health and CMV-seronegative. The CDR3 nucleotides are TGTGCCAGCAGTTACTCGGACAGGGCTCAGACCCAGTACTTC. Amino acid sequence: CASSYSDRAQTQYF.